These 2 T cell receptor beta chains were sequenced from one sample in a study of beta chain features in type 1 diabetes. General study findings and limits: When Type 1 diabetes patients were examined, their TCRB CDR3s proved moderately but significantly shorter in all four CD4+ subsets.

For these TCRs, the target antigens are not known. Sequenced material consisted of expressed TCRB transcripts (all of the isolated RNA was reverse transcribed). Here immunoSEQ multiplex PCR was the method, and the copy in TCRdb shows in-frame clones only, minus some. The data hold a few hundred thousand clones, with roughly a tenth observed a single time. Sequenced input: central memory CD4+ T cells from blood. All receptors come from a man between 25 and 39 years old with type 1 diabetes.

The J gene is TRBJ2-6, the V gene TRBV7-9; D gene uncertain. The CDR3 has 17 residues. Germline V gene lookup returns CDR1 SEHNR and CDR2 FQNEAQ (reference sequence). V was clipped by 1 base and J by 0 bases, with 10 bases between them. The CDR3 loop reads CASSLDRSSSGANVLTF. CDR3 sequence (DNA): TGTGCCAGCAGCTTAGACAGAAGTAGCTCTGGGGCCAACGTCCTGACTTTC.

The chain links TRBV4-2 to TRBJ2-3, with D uncertain. This CDR3 contains 15 residues. From germline, CDR1 is LGHNA and CDR2 YNFKEQ. V was cut by 1 base and J by 2 bases, with 10 bases left in between. CDR3 sequence (DNA): TGTGCCAGCAGCCAAGCGGACGGGCTCACAGATACGCAGTATTTT. It translates to CASSQADGLTDTQYF.